The 2 T cell receptor beta chains in this list originate from one sample, sequenced in a study of OX40 agonist ivuxolimab in advanced cancers. TCRdb keeps only in-frame clones here, not all; method: immunoSEQ multiplex PCR. This table holds approximately 73,000 clones, roughly nine tenths found once. Source: CD4+ or CD8+ T cells sorted from blood, taken in a trial of the OX40 agonist ivuxolimab. These receptors all come from an adult with an advanced solid tumor such as melanoma, head and neck, liver or kidney cancer.

The genes are TRBV5-6 and TRBJ2-3, with D hard to call. Trimming shortened V by 0 bases and J by 1 base, and 9 bases separated the two germline ends. This CDR3 has 15 residues. The germline V gene has CDR1 SGHDT and CDR2 YYEEEE. The CDR3 sequence is CASSLGIVGTDTQYF. The CDR3 nucleotides read TGTGCCAGCAGCTTGGGGATAGTCGGCACAGATACGCAGTATTTT.

The J gene is TRBJ1-2, the V gene TRBV30; 9 bases fit TRBD1. The CDR3 length is 13 residues. Germline V lookup: CDR1 GTSNPN, CDR2 SVGIG (reference sequence). After removal of 5 bases from V and 7 bases from J, the junction contained 8 bases not matched to a gene. The CDR3 region is CAWDPGQGRGYTF. In nucleotides, the CDR3 is TGTGCCTGGGATCCGGGACAGGGACGTGGCTACACCTTC.